The clone carrying this T cell receptor (beta chain) was counted between two and nine times. PCR involved 60 Vbeta and 13 Jbeta primers. Clones were sequenced by immunoSEQ multiplex PCR, and TCRdb holds only the in-frame ones, with some missing. The sample records under 200,000 clones, roughly 79% being singletons. Trimming removed 2 bases from V and 5 bases from J, with 12 bases in between. CDR1 and CDR2 from the germline V gene are KGHSH and LQKENI. The length of the CDR3 is 14 residues. The entry originates in a study of cytomegalovirus exposure and HLA in healthy donors. The source is a man aged 40-55 years in good health and CMV-seronegative. V and J are TRBV18 and TRBJ1-1; D ambiguous. Sequences were obtained from PBMCs. The CDR3 protein is CASSPNAGETEAFF. The CDR3 DNA reads as TGTGCCAGCTCACCAAACGCGGGAGAGACTGAAGCTTTCTTT.